This TCR beta chain stems from a study of T-cell memory formation after mild COVID-19. TCRdb used MiXCR to reprocess the 5' RACE reads, holding one entry per CDR3 protein. The data show roughly 510,000 distinct CDR3 sequences, 15% to 20% seen once. This clonotype was detected only a few times. The antigen is unknown. The CDR3 covers 13 residues. V dropped 3 bases and J dropped 3; count of bases not matched to a gene: 0. Germline lookup yields CDR1 DFQATT and CDR2 SNEGSKA (reference sequence). Study conclusions and caveats: Confirmation of SARS-CoV-2 specificity was lacking for second-wave clones peaking day 37.

The chain has TRBV20-1 and TRBJ2-2; 8 nucleotides agree with TRBD1. The sample taken for sequencing was PBMCs or a T cell subset sorted from them (not recorded which). The source is an adult woman who had mild COVID-19 (a few samples of this study predate the infection). Cell type and time point are not known. As DNA, the CDR3 is TGCAGTGCTAGGACAGGGGACACCGGGGAGCTGTTTTTT. This sequence encodes CSARTGDTGELFF.